This T cell receptor beta chain came from a study of CD8+CD57+ T cells in acquired aplastic anemia. Overall study context: DNA per sorted CD4+ or CD8+ sample ranged roughly 0.17 to 27.4 ug, averaging 3.2 ug.

Patients picked for sequencing had shown CD8+CD57+ cell expansion detected by flow cytometry. Everyone among the patients had severe acquired aplastic anemia. The CDR3 length is 15 residues. Germline CDR1 reads MNHEY; CDR2 reads SMNVEV (reference sequence). Trimming left V 6 bases short and J 7 bases short, with 21 bases between. With regard to this clonotype: Its antigen is unidentified.

Regarding the study as a whole: Patients and controls had in common approximately 29 CD8+ CDR3 sequences.

Profiling of TCR beta VDJ combinations and CDR3 sequences used genomic DNA as template. MiXCR was run by TCRdb on the reads, yielding one entry per CDR3 protein. The sample includes under 200,000 distinct CDR3 sequences, less than 60% of them seen just once. The source material was sorted CD4+, CD8+, or CD8+CD57+ T cells (not recorded which) from PBMCs. V gene TRBV27 combines with J gene TRBJ2-5, with a tentative D call TRBD2 (6 bases). The source is a human donor with aplastic anemia. CDR3 DNA sequence: TGTGCCAGCAGGGTTGGAGGGGCCCCGGTGGGGACCCAGTACTTC. Protein: CASRVGGAPVGTQYF.